This T cell receptor (beta chain) is drawn from a study of radiation and T cells in renal cell carcinoma. Time point indicated: blood 2 weeks post-SBRT. Documented treatment: 15 Gy SBRT to primary tumor, nephrectomy 4 weeks later. Produced via immunoSEQ multiplex PCR; TCRdb's table is partial and in-frame only. This sample has 100,000 to 150,000 clones, with 70% to 90% found just once. The CDR3 length is 13 residues. Trimming stripped 3 bases from V and 3 bases from J, with 7 bases between. In germline, CDR1 is LNHDA, CDR2 SQIVND (reference sequence). The source was blood, collected from a patient whose treatment included radiotherapy and nephrectomy. The rearrangement links TRBV19 to TRBJ2-3, with TRBD1 as a possible D gene (5 bases). The receptor was derived from a woman in her sixties or seventies with renal cell carcinoma. This CDR3 reads CASSIQGTDTQYF. The CDR3 nucleotides read TGTGCCAGTAGTATCCAGGGTACAGATACGCAGTATTTT.